The present T cell receptor (beta chain) was sequenced within a study of T cell responses to AZD1222 COVID-19 vaccine. Study-wide results and limits: Unmutated regions of variants are reportedly targeted by nearly half of spike-specific TCRs. Clonal diversity was possibly underestimated, and the donors were mostly white British, with more females. At baseline, seropositivity was found in only six or seven AZD1222 recipients.

Of note for this clone: Its antigen remains unidentified.

The CDR3 is made up of 16 amino acids. Trimming took 4 bases from V and 3 from J; bases not matched to a gene: 10. Germline V gene sequence: CDR1 SGHRS, CDR2 YFSETQ. Method: immunoSEQ multiplex PCR; TCRdb's copy keeps in-frame clones and lacks some. The table shows about 160,000 clones, with around 90% occurring only once. The rearrangement links TRBV5-1 to TRBJ1-3, with 7 bases fitting TRBD1. The receptor was isolated from an adult in good health. The specimen was peripheral blood, collected on day 0 of AZD1222 vaccination. CDR3 sequence: CASSLSRQGSGNTIYF. CDR3 bases: TGCGCCAGCAGCCTGAGCAGACAGGGTAGTGGAAACACCATATATTTT.